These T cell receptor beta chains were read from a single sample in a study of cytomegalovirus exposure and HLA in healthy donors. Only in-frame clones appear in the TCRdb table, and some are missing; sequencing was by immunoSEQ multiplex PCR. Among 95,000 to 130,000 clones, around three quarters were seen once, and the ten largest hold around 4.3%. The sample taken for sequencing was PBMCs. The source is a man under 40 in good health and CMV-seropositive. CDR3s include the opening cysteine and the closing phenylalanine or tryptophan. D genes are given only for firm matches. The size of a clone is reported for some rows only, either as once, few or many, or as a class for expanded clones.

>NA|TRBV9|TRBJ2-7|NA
CASSATDYPYEQYF
TGTGCCAGCAGCGCTACCGACTATCCCTACGAGCAGTACTTC
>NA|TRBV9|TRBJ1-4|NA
CASSEGTKREKLFF
TGTGCCAGCAGCGAGGGGACTAAGCGGGAAAAACTGTTTTTT
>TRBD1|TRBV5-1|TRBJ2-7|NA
CASSLALGQGERQYF
TGCGCCAGCAGCTTGGCCCTTGGACAGGGGGAAAGGCAGTACTTC
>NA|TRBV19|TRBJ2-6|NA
CATTGEDSGANGLTF
TGTGCCACCACGGGGGAGGACTCTGGGGCCAACGGCCTGACTTTC
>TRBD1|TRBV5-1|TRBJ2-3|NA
CASSFRTGLLDTQYF
TGCGCCAGCAGCTTTAGGACAGGGCTTCTAGATACGCAGTATTTT
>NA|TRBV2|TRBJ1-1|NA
CASSVEVNTEAFF
TGTGCCAGCAGTGTTGAGGTGAACACTGAAGCTTTCTTT
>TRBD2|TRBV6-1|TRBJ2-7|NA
CAAREGHISYEQYF
TGTGCCGCCCGGGAGGGGCATATCTCCTACGAGCAGTACTTC
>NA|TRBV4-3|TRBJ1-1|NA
CASSQDPLERNTEAFF
TGCGCCAGCAGCCAAGATCCCCTTGAGAGAAACACTGAAGCTTTCTTT
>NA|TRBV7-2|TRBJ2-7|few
CASRSRVSYEQYF
TGTGCCAGCAGATCTCGCGTCTCCTACGAGCAGTACTTC
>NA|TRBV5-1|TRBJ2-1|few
CASTPQAGMSSYNEQFF
TGCGCCAGCACCCCCCAAGCAGGGATGAGCTCCTACAATGAGCAGTTCTTC
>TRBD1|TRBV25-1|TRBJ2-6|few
CASSGISGTGIGANGLTF
TGTGCCAGCAGTGGAATATCCGGGACAGGGATCGGGGCCAACGGCCTGACTTTC
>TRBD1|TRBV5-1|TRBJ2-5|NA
CASSFDRGRGQETQYF
TGCGCCAGCAGCTTCGACAGGGGCCGTGGTCAAGAGACCCAGTACTTC
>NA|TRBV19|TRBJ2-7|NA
CATRGAGPREQYF
TGTGCCACCCGGGGGGCAGGACCTCGGGAGCAGTACTTC
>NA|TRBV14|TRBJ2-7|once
CASSPGPFYSYEQYF
TGTGCCAGCAGCCCAGGTCCCTTCTATTCCTACGAGCAGTACTTC
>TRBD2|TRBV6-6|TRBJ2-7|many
CASSPGGAAREQYF
TGTGCCAGCAGTCCCGGGGGGGCAGCTCGCGAGCAGTACTTC
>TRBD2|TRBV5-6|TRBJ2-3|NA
CASSSPSGGAPDTQYF
TGTGCCAGCAGCTCACCATCCGGGGGGGCCCCAGATACGCAGTATTTT
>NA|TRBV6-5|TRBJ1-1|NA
CASSWGLTNTEAFF
TGTGCCAGCAGCTGGGGGCTCACGAACACTGAAGCTTTCTTT
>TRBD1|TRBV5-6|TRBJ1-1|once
CASSFGQGYTEAFF
TGTGCCAGCAGCTTTGGACAGGGATACACTGAAGCTTTCTTT
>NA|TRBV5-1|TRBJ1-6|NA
CASSLAWGLSPLHF
TGCGCCAGCAGCTTGGCCTGGGGACTTTCACCCCTCCACTTT
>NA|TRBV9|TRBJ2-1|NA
CASSPGVGGYYNEQFF
TGTGCCAGCAGCCCGGGGGTAGGCGGTTACTACAATGAGCAGTTCTTC
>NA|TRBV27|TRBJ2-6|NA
CASSLSGAPSGANGLTF
TGTGCCAGCAGTTTATCAGGGGCCCCCTCTGGGGCCAACGGCCTGACTTTC
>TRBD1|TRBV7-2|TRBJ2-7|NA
CASSLVYGQGYEQYF
TGTGCCAGCAGCTTAGTATACGGACAGGGCTACGAGCAGTACTTC
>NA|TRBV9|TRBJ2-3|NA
CASSTYGGDTQYF
TGTGCCAGCAGCACCTACGGCGGAGATACGCAGTATTTT
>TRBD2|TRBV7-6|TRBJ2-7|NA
CASSLVAGEPSYEQYF
TGTGCCAGCAGCTTAGTAGCGGGAGAGCCTTCCTACGAGCAGTACTTC
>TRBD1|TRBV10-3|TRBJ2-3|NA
CAITDRGSTDTQYF
TGTGCCATCACAGACAGGGGTAGCACAGATACGCAGTATTTT
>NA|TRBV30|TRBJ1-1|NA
CAWVGQLNTEAFF
TGTGCCTGGGTAGGACAGTTGAACACTGAAGCTTTCTTT
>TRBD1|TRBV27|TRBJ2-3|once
CASSRDRAPVTDTQYF
TGTGCCAGCTCGCGGGACAGGGCCCCTGTCACAGATACGCAGTATTTT
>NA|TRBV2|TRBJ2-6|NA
CASSARGPGANGLTF
TGTGCCAGCAGTGCGCGCGGTCCAGGGGCCAACGGCCTGACTTTC
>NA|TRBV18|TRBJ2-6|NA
CASSPYSGANVLTF
TGTGCCAGCTCACCCTACTCTGGGGCCAACGTCCTGACTTTC
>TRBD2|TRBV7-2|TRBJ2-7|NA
CASSSRSGRKNEQYF
TGTGCCAGCAGCTCACGTAGCGGGAGAAAAAACGAGCAGTACTTC
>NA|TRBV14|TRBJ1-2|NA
CASSQGGVGYGYTF
TGTGCCAGCAGCCAAGGAGGCGTTGGATATGGCTACACCTTC
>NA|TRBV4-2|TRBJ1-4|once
CASSHASRPGVAKLFF
TGTGCCAGCAGCCATGCCTCCCGTCCCGGGGTAGCAAAACTGTTTTTT
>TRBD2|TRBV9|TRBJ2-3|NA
CASSVGISGDHITDTQYF
TGTGCCAGCAGCGTAGGTATTAGCGGGGACCATATCACAGATACGCAGTATTTT
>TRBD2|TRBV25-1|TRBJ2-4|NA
CASSGPSGANRLNIQYF
TGTGCCAGCAGTGGCCCTAGCGGGGCTAACCGTCTAAACATTCAGTACTTC
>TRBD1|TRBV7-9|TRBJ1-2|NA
CASSLGYRGNYGYTF
TGTGCCAGCAGCTTAGGGTACAGGGGGAACTATGGCTACACCTTC
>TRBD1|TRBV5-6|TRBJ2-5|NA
CASLIQGALGTQYF
TGTGCCAGCTTAATACAGGGGGCGTTGGGGACCCAGTACTTC
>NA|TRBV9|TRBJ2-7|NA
CASSVYPEGSYEQYF
TGTGCCAGCAGCGTATACCCGGAGGGCTCCTACGAGCAGTACTTC
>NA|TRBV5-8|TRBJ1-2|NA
CASSPYRDSSGNYGYTF
TGTGCCAGCAGCCCATACCGGGACTCATCCGGAAACTATGGCTACACCTTC
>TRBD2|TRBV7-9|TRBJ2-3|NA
CASSDYSGGFTDTQYF
TGTGCCAGCAGCGATTATAGCGGGGGGTTCACAGATACGCAGTATTTT
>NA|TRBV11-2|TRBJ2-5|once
CASSLGRGNLETQYF
TGTGCCAGCAGCTTAGGTCGGGGTAATTTGGAGACCCAGTACTTC
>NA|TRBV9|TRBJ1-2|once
CASSVAGGYGYTF
TGTGCCAGCAGCGTAGCGGGAGGGTATGGCTACACCTTC
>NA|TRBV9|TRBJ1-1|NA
CASSAQTGNTEAFF
TGTGCCAGCAGCGCCCAGACAGGGAACACTGAAGCTTTCTTT
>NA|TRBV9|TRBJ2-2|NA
CASSVGPNTGELFF
TGTGCCAGCAGCGTAGGGCCGAACACCGGGGAGCTGTTTTTT
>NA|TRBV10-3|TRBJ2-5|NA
CAISSGVQETQYF
TGTGCCATCAGCAGCGGTGTGCAGGAGACCCAGTACTTC
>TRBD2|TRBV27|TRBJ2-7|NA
CASSWGTSGYEQYF
TGTGCCAGCAGTTGGGGGACTAGCGGCTACGAGCAGTACTTC